This T cell receptor (beta chain) emerged from a study of blood T cell repertoires in COVID-19 (dated by TCRdb to the early 2020s). Concerning the study at large: The collaborator samples originated in the United States, Italy and Spain and spanned the acute and convalescent phases of COVID-19. The material from the prospective study consisted of cDNA or gDNA derived from T cells, B-cell-depleted T cells, or PBMCs. Deeply sampled blood TCRbeta repertoires from subjects exposed to, actively infected with, or recovered from COVID-19 were included in the dataset. The repertoires were made available in a free public database intended to serve as a resource for research on the immune response to SARS-CoV-2. Samples were obtained from the ongoing ImmuneRACE study (first 160 participants) and from 1,254 subjects provided by 6 global collaborators. Nearly every sample came with metadata listing a de-identified subject ID, COVID-19 status, age in years and sex. HLA class I and class II types, where available, came from metadata supplied by the sample provider rather than from assay-based typing.

What the authors observed across the whole study: How much clinical and demographic metadata was included differed by source and by participant, and the metadata was provided uncurated.

Worth noting for this clone: Its antigen target is currently unknown. One base away there is no much larger clone; base qualities are not given.

At the junction V is shortened by 2 bases and J by 6 bases; bases outside the gene matches: 4. The germline V gene supplies CDR1 SGHTA and CDR2 FQGNSA. CDR3 length: 14 amino acids, cysteine to phenylalanine. Only the CDR3 portion is preserved as DNA: 42 bases, with reading frame beginning at the first base. The immunoSEQ Assay, a bias-controlled multiplex PCR, was used to amplify TCRbeta CDR3 regions from genomic DNA. As for the original processing: Nucleated cell counts per sample were estimated from amplification of reference gene primers within the assay. Sequence reads were collapsed and filtered to measure the absolute abundance of every unique TCRbeta CDR3 rearrangement. Productive Simpson clonality was computed per sample as the square root of Simpson's diversity index over productive rearrangements. TCRdb carries this immuneACCESS record with in-frame sequences only. Its versions omit some clonotypes, under half of them owing to an unresolved V gene in the studies checked, with the rest unexplained. V, J and clone size reflect that table, while D and trimming were determined from the DNA. Here the sample has around 300,000 clones; 75% to 90% occur a single time. 5.5% to 8% of the sample is held by the ten biggest clonotypes.

At one collaborating source in Seattle, patients were enrolled during active infection and were followed longitudinally through the course of disease. Collaborating institutions collected whole blood in K2EDTA tubes following their own protocols. For TCRbeta analysis, collaborators shipped samples in one of three forms: frozen whole blood, isolated PBMCs, or DNA extracted from either of those sample types. This TCR derives from a woman in her forties or fifties with COVID-19, enrolled during active disease. The rearranged chain carries TRBV7-2 and TRBJ1-2, and TRBD1 aligns with 9 junction nucleotides. The sequenced sample was peripheral blood. The DNA is TGTGCCAGCAGCTTACTGGGACAGGGTGATGGCTACACCTTC. It translates to CASSLLGQGDGYTF.